This TCR beta chain was observed in a study of blood T cell repertoires in COVID-19. At the level of the study: Italy, Spain and the United States were the sources of the convalescent and acute COVID-19 samples. The cDNA or gDNA used as material had been derived from T cells, B-cell-depleted T cells, or PBMCs.

In the original processing: It was from reference gene primer amplification that nucleated cell counts were estimated. The data were produced by immunoSEQ multiplex PCR, yet TCRdb's version contains in-frame clones alone and is incomplete. The V and J calls and clone size were taken over from that table, and D and trimming were inferred from the DNA. Here the sample spans 200,000 or so clones, more than 65% being singletons. After removal of 8 bases from V and 0 bases from J, the junction contained 3 bases not matched to a gene. Germline V lookup: CDR1 MNHEY, CDR2 SVGAGI. The CDR3 extends over 13 amino acids.

V is TRBV6-5 and J is TRBJ1-1, with 7 positions matching TRBD1. Sequencing input: peripheral blood. The sequence was obtained from a man aged 35 to 55 who had recovered from COVID-19. The CDR3 protein is CASPQGLNTEAFF. The CDR3 nucleotides read TGTGCCAGCCCACAGGGGCTGAACACTGAAGCTTTCTTT.